This TCR beta chain was sequenced during a study of blood T cell repertoires in COVID-19. Study context: Acute-phase and convalescent COVID-19 samples originated in the United States, Italy and Spain.

Trimming shortened V by 0 bases and J by 3 bases, and 9 bases separated the two germline ends. Per germline, CDR1 SGHAT and CDR2 FQNNGV. This CDR3 spans 15 amino acids. Under the authors' procedure: Reference gene primer amplification gave nucleated cell count estimates. The data were produced by immunoSEQ multiplex PCR, yet TCRdb's version contains in-frame clones alone and is incomplete. V and J calls plus clone size are reproduced from that table; the DNA served to infer D and trimming. In the table there are about 150,000 clones, 70% to 85% of which are singletons. Either two negative PCRs, clearance, or symptom resolution qualified Cohort 3 donors as recovered.

The source is a middle-aged man who had recovered from COVID-19. J is TRBJ1-5 and V is TRBV11-2; tentatively, D is TRBD1 (5 bases). The sequencing input was PBMCs or T cells enriched from blood (not recorded which). Written as DNA, the CDR3 is TGTGCCAGCAGCTTAGATGGACAAGACAATCAGCCCCAGCATTTT. Amino acids: CASSLDGQDNQPQHF.